The 5 T cell receptor beta chains in this list originate from one sample, sequenced in a study of response to subunit inactivated influenza vaccine. TCRdb re-analysed the RT-PCR reads in MiXCR, keeping a single row per CDR3 protein. This sample has 650,000 or so distinct CDR3 sequences, with 11% to 15% found just once. Sequencing was performed on PBMCs from blood, taken 14 days before vaccination. The source of these receptors is a man between 45 and 60 years old who received an inactivated influenza vaccine.

This clonotype was observed a handful of times. This rearrangement joins TRBV4-3 to TRBJ2-3; D is unclear. V was cut by 0 bases and J by 2 bases, with 6 bases left in between. The CDR3 consists of 14 residues. Germline CDR1 reads LGHNA; CDR2 reads YSLEER. CDR3 sequence: CASSQEEPTDTQYF. CDR3 DNA: TGCGCCAGCAGCCAAGAAGAGCCCACAGATACGCAGTATTTT.

The table lists this clonotype with a few counts. This chain joins TRBV27 and TRBJ2-7; D could derive from TRBD1 or TRBD2 (6 bases each). This CDR3 is built from 16 residues. Germline V CDR1 and CDR2: MNHEY, SMNVEV (reference sequence). V lost 6 bases and J 0 bases, leaving 18 bases between the germline ends. The CDR3 sequence: CASSHLPGASSYEQYF. The DNA for the CDR3 is TGTGCCAGCAGCCACCTCCCGGGGGCTAGCTCCTACGAGCAGTACTTC.

This clonotype was seen at least ten times. CDR3 sequence: CSASWGQGNTDTQYF. DNA of the CDR3: TGCAGTGCTAGTTGGGGCCAGGGGAACACAGATACGCAGTATTTT. This sequence joins TRBV20-1 and TRBJ2-3, with D perhaps TRBD1 (6 bases). The CDR3 has 15 amino acids. Germline V CDR1 and CDR2: DFQATT, SNEGSKA (reference sequence). Trimming left V 3 bases short and J 2 bases short, with 15 bases between.

There are many counts of this clonotype. The CDR3 nucleotides read TGCAGTGCCGTAGCGGGAGGGCTTGGCAAAAACATTCAGTACTTC. It specifies CSAVAGGLGKNIQYF. The chain has TRBV20-1 and TRBJ2-4; TRBD2 matches at 11 bases. This CDR3 has 15 residues. CDR1 and CDR2 from the germline V gene are DFQATT and SNEGSKA (reference sequence). The J segment lost 3 bases and the V segment lost 6 bases, leaving 7 bases of the junction unmatched.

This clonotype was picked up a small number of times. V gene TRBV12-3 or TRBV12-4 combines with J gene TRBJ1-3; a possible D gene is TRBD1 (6 bases). There are 14 residues in the CDR3. The V end was cut by 6 bases, the J end by 4 bases, with 13 bases between. CDR3 sequence reads: CASRLTGLGNTIYF. CDR3 bases: TGTGCCAGCAGACTTACAGGGTTAGGAAACACCATATATTTT.